The 19 T cell receptor beta chains below were found in one sample sequenced in a study of PD-1 blockade in classical Hodgkin lymphoma. This table comes from immunoSEQ multiplex PCR, and its TCRdb copy is limited to in-frame clones, with some not included. The profile shows 130,000 to 150,000 clones, about four fifths of them singletons. All the patients suffered relapse after autologous stem cell transplantation, and brentuximab vedotin exposure differed. This specimen was peripheral blood mononuclear cells (PBMCs), taken before the second cycle of nivolumab. These TCRs come from a human donor with classical Hodgkin lymphoma.

This chain joins TRBV4-2 and TRBJ2-7; D may be TRBD2 (6 bases). Germline CDR1 is LGHNA and CDR2 is YNFKEQ. The germline V and J ends were trimmed by 3 bases and 3 bases, with 12 bases remaining between them. The CDR3 is 14 residues long. The CDR3: CASSQPGLGYEQYF. The CDR3 bases are TGTGCCAGCAGCCAGCCGGGACTGGGCTACGAGCAGTACTTC.

The rearrangement links TRBV7-2 to TRBJ2-7; tentatively, D is TRBD1 or TRBD2 (6 bases each). V shed 6 bases and J shed 2 bases, with 17 bases lying between them. Per the germline V gene, CDR1 is SGHTA and CDR2 is FQGNSA. The CDR3 spans 15 residues. CDR3 protein: CASSSRGTQTYEQYF. The CDR3 DNA follows: TGTGCCAGCAGTTCCCGCGGGACACAGACCTACGAGCAGTACTTC.

The J gene is TRBJ2-1, the V gene TRBV7-3, with 9 bases identical to TRBD2. V lost 5 bases, J lost 5 bases, and 7 bases stayed unmatched. This CDR3 is 15 amino acids long. Germline V lookup: CDR1 SGHTA, CDR2 FQGTGA. The CDR3 bases are TGTGCCAGCAGCATTCGACTAGCGGCTCACAATGAGCAGTTCTTC. This gives the protein CASSIRLAAHNEQFF.

This clone was observed a single time. This chain connects TRBV6-1 to TRBJ1-5; weak D call: TRBD1 (5 bases). The CDR3 contains 17 residues. Germline-derived CDR1 and CDR2 are MNHNS and SASEGT. Trimming pared 0 bases from V and 0 bases from J, leaving 12 bases between. DNA of the CDR3: TGTGCCAGCAGTGAAGCACGGGGCGGTTCTAGCAATCAGCCCCAGCATTTT. Translated, it gives CASSEARGGSSNQPQHF.

The chain uses TRBV12-5 and TRBJ2-3, with D possibly being TRBD1 (5 bases). Trimming took 3 bases from V and 3 from J, leaving 7 bases between them. The germline gives CDR1 LGHNT, CDR2 FRNRAP. This CDR3 contains 13 residues. The CDR3 DNA sequence: TGTGCTAGTGGTTTCTCAGGGACAGATACGCAGTATTTT. The encoded protein is CASGFSGTDTQYF.

J is TRBJ1-2 and V is TRBV19, with D unclear. Germline V gene lookup returns CDR1 LNHDA and CDR2 SQIVND (reference sequence). V shed 8 bases and J shed 6 bases, with 4 bases lying between them. The CDR3 covers 9 residues. CDR3 in amino acids: CASGDGYTF. The CDR3, as DNA: TGTGCCAGTGGGGATGGCTACACCTTC.

This chain joins TRBV2 and TRBJ2-5, with 10 bases lining up with TRBD2. Germline V gene lookup returns CDR1 SNHLY and CDR2 FYNNEI. V shed 3 bases and J 4 bases; nucleotides not matched to a gene: 11. The CDR3 contains 17 residues. CDR3 nucleotides: TGTGCCAGCAGTGAGGGTAGCGGGGGGCCCGGGGGAGAGACCCAGTACTTC. Its protein is CASSEGSGGPGGETQYF. The full variable domain, in which reference TRBV2 and TRBJ2-5 provide the parts outside the CDR3, is EPEVTQTPSHQVTQMGQEVILRCVPISNHLYFYWYRQILGQKVEFLVSFYNNEISEKSEIFDDQFSVERPDGSNFTLKIRSTKLEDSAMYFCASSEGSGGPGGETQYFGPGTRLLVL.

J is TRBJ2-5 and V is TRBV5-1; D possibly corresponds to TRBD1 (5 bases). The CDR3 covers 15 residues. The germline V gene has CDR1 SGHRS and CDR2 YFSETQ. Trimming removed 4 bases at V and 3 bases at J, with 16 bases between. In DNA, the CDR3 is TGCGCCAGCAGCCTCACTCTCGTCAGGGAAGAGACCCAGTACTTC. The encoded protein is CASSLTLVREETQYF.

The J gene is TRBJ1-3, the V gene TRBV25-1; D not certain. The V gene's germline CDR1 is MGHDK and CDR2 SYGVNS. V gave up 1 base and J gave up 0 bases, with 7 bases separating them. The CDR3 length is 15 residues. This CDR3 reads CASSESDSSGNTIYF. CDR3 bases: TGTGCCAGCAGTGAATCTGATTCCTCTGGAAACACCATATATTTT.

The chain combines TRBV5-4 with TRBJ2-3; TRBD2 might be the D (5 bases). Germline V gene lookup returns CDR1 SGHNT and CDR2 YYREEE (reference sequence). Trimming stripped 6 bases from V and 7 bases from J, with 21 bases between. This CDR3 comprises 15 residues. The CDR3 reads CASTSTGLDRYTQYF. The DNA of the CDR3 is TGTGCCAGCACCTCCACGGGATTGGATCGATATACGCAGTATTTT.

CDR3 nucleotides: TGTGCCAGCAGCTTAGCCCCTCAGGGGGTCTACGAGCAGTACTTC. Amino acids: CASSLAPQGVYEQYF. This chain joins TRBV7-2 and TRBJ2-7, with TRBD1 matching 7 bases. CDR3 size: 15 residues. With 0 bases clipped from V and 3 bases from J, the junction kept 5 bases outside the gene matches. From germline, CDR1 is SGHTA and CDR2 FQGNSA.

V usage is TRBV18 and J usage is TRBJ1-2; D not resolved. The CDR3 loop spans 14 amino acids. With 3 bases removed from V and 4 bases from J, the gap between germline ends came to 12 bases. The germline V gene encodes CDR1 KGHSH and CDR2 LQKENI. The CDR3 sequence is CASSPPLVSYGYTF. The DNA for the CDR3 is TGTGCCAGCTCACCCCCCCTCGTGAGCTATGGCTACACCTTC.

Only a few counts were recorded for this clone. V and J are TRBV6-6 and TRBJ1-1; D call uncertain. Trimming cost V 5 bases and J 5 bases, with 6 bases left between them. This CDR3 has 11 amino acids. Germline CDR1 is MNHNY and CDR2 is SVGAGI (reference sequence). The CDR3 here is CASSTDTEAFF. In nucleotides, the CDR3 is TGTGCCAGCAGTACCGATACTGAAGCTTTCTTT.

This chain uses TRBV4-1 with TRBJ2-7; the match to TRBD2 covers 12 bases. The CDR3 consists of 16 residues. Germline CDR1 and CDR2: MGHRA and YSYEKL. After removal of 4 bases from V and 1 base from J, the junction contained 5 bases not matched to a gene. CDR3 sequence (DNA): TGCGCCAGCAGCCCCCGGACTAGCGGGGTGTCCTACGAGCAGTACTTC. This codes for CASSPRTSGVSYEQYF.

About this clone itself: The same CDR3 arises from other DNA sequences in this sample as well. V gene TRBV5-6 combines with J gene TRBJ1-1; D unresolved. Germline V CDR1 and CDR2: SGHDT, YYEEEE. Trimming removed 1 base from V and 5 bases from J, with 6 bases in between. The length of the CDR3 is 12 residues. The DNA of the CDR3 is TGTGCCAGCAGCTTGTTGGGGACTGAAGCTTTCTTT. It codes for CASSLLGTEAFF.

The chain uses TRBV5-5 and TRBJ2-4; D is unclear. The germline V gene has CDR1 SGHKS and CDR2 YYEKEE (reference sequence). This CDR3 comprises 18 residues. The V and J ends lost 4 bases and 0 bases respectively, with 20 bases between them. This CDR3 reads CASSQDQVAVLAKNIQYF. Here the CDR3 DNA reads TGTGCCAGCAGCCAAGATCAGGTGGCGGTACTAGCCAAAAACATTCAGTACTTC.

This chain connects TRBV2 to TRBJ1-6, with TRBD1 matching over 10 bases. The CDR3 runs 18 residues. With 2 bases clipped from V and 7 bases from J, the junction kept 11 bases outside the gene matches. The germline V gene has CDR1 SNHLY and CDR2 FYNNEI. The CDR3, as DNA: TGTGCCAGCAGTGAATGGTTGATTGGGACAGGGGACAATTCACCCCTCCACTTT. Its protein product is CASSEWLIGTGDNSPLHF.

This rearrangement joins TRBV9 to TRBJ2-6; D is ambiguous. Between the trimmed V and J ends, which lost 3 bases and 0 bases, there was a span of 13 bases. From germline, CDR1 is SGDLS and CDR2 YYNGEE. The CDR3 runs to 17 residues. The CDR3 DNA sequence: TGTGCCAGCAGCGCGATAGACAAGAACTCTGGGGCCAACGTCCTGACTTTC. Residues: CASSAIDKNSGANVLTF.

The rearrangement uses TRBV30 and TRBJ1-5; D remains unclear. Germline V lookup: CDR1 GTSNPN, CDR2 SVGIG (reference sequence). V lost 3 bases and J 0 bases, leaving 6 bases between the germline ends. The length of the CDR3 is 13 residues. The CDR3 DNA reads as TGTGCCTGGAGACGGGATAGCAATCAGCCCCAGCATTTT. Its protein product is CAWRRDSNQPQHF.